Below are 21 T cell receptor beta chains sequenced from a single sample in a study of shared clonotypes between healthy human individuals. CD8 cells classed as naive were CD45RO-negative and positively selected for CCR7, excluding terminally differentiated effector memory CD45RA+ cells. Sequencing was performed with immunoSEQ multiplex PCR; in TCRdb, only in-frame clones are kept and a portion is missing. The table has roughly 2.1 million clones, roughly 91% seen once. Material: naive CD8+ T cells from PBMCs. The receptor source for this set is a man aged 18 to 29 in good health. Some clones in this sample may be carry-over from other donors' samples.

Here the CDR3 reads CASSQSTAEPYEQYF. DNA for the CDR3: TGCGCCAGCAGTCAATCGACGGCGGAACCCTACGAGCAGTACTTC. This chain uses TRBV23-1 with TRBJ2-7; D is undetermined. TRBV23-1 is an ORF, with its function uncertain. This CDR3 comprises 15 residues. The germline V and J ends were trimmed by 0 bases and 2 bases, with 11 bases remaining between them.

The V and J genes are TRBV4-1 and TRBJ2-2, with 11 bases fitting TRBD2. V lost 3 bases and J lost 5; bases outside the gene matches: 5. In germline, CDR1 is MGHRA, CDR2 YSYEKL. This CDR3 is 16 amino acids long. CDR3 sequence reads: CASSHPGTSGTGELFF. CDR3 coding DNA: TGCGCCAGCAGCCATCCCGGGACTAGCGGTACCGGGGAGCTGTTTTTT.

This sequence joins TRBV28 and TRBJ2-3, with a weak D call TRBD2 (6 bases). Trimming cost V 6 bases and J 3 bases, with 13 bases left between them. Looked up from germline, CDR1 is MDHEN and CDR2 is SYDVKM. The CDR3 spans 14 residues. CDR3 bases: TGTGCCAGCAGCCCTAGCGCCCGAACAGATACGCAGTATTTT. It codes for CASSPSARTDTQYF.

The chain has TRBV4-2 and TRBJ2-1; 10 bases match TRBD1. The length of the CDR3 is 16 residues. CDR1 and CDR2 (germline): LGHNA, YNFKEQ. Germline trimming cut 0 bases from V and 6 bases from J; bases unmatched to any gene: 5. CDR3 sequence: CASSQELRTGGNEQFF. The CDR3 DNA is TGTGCCAGCAGCCAAGAGCTCCGGACAGGGGGCAATGAGCAGTTCTTC.

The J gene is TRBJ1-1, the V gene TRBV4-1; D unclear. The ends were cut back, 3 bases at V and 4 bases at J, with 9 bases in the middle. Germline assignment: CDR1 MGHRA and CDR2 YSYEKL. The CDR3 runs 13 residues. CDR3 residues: CASSHSPGTEAFF. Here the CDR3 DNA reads TGCGCCAGCAGCCACTCCCCTGGCACTGAAGCTTTCTTT.

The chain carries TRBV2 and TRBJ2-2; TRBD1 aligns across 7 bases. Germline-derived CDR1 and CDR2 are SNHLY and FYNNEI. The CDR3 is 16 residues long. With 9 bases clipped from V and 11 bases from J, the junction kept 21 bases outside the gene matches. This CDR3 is CASNADPDRATGELFF. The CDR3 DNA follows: TGTGCCAGTAACGCCGACCCAGACAGGGCCACAGGCGAGCTGTTTTTT. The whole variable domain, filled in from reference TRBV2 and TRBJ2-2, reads EPEVTQTPSHQVTQMGQEVILRCVPISNHLYFYWYRQILGQKVEFLVSFYNNEISEKSEIFDDQFSVERPDGSNFTLKIRSTKLEDSAMYFCASNADPDRATGELFFGEGSRLTVL.

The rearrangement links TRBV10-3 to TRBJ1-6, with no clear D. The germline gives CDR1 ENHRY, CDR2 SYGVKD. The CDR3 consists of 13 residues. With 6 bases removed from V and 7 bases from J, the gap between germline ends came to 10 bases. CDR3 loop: CAISQAWNSPLHF. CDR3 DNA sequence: TGTGCCATCAGCCAGGCTTGGAATTCACCCCTCCACTTT.

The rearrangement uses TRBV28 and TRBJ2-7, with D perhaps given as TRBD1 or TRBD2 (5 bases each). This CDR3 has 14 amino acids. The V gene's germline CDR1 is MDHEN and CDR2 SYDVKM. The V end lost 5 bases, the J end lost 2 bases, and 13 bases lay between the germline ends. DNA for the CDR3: TGTGCCAGCAGTCCCTCGGGACCCACCTACGAGCAGTACTTC. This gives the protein CASSPSGPTYEQYF.

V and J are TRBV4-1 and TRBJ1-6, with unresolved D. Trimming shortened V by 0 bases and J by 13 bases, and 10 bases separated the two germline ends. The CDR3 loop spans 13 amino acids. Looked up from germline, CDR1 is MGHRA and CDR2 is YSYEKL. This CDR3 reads CASSQDPRAPLHF. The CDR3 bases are TGCGCCAGCAGCCAAGATCCTCGGGCCCCCCTCCACTTT.

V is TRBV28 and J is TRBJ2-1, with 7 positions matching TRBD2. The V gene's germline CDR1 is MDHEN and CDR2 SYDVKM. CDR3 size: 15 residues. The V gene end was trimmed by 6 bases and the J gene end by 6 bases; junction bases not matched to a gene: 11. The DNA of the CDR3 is TGTGCCAGCAGCCAGACTAGCTGGGGGGTCAATGAGCAGTTCTTC. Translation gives CASSQTSWGVNEQFF.

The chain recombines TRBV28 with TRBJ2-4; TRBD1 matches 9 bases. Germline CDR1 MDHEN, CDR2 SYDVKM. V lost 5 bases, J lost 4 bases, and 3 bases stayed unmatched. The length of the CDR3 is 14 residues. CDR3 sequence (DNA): TGTGCCAGCAGTCCCGACAGGGGGAAAAACATTCAGTACTTC. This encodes CASSPDRGKNIQYF.

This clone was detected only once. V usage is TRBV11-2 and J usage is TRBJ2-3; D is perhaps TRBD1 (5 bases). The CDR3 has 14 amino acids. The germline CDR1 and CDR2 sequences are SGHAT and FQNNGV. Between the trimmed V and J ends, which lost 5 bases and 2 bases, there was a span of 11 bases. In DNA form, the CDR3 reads TGTGCCAGCAGCCTGGACATCCCCACAGATACGCAGTATTTT. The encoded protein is CASSLDIPTDTQYF.

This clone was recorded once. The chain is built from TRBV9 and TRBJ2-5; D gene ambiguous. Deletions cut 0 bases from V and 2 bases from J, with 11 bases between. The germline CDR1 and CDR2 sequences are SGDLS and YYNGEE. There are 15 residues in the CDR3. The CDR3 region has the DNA TGTGCCAGCAGCGTAGGTCCAGCGCATCAAGAGACCCAGTACTTC. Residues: CASSVGPAHQETQYF.

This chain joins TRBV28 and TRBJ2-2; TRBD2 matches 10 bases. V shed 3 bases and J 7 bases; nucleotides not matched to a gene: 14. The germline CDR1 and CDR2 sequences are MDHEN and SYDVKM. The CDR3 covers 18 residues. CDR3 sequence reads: CASSFITRTSGGHGELFF. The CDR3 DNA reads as TGTGCCAGCAGTTTCATAACTCGGACTAGCGGAGGGCACGGGGAGCTGTTTTTT. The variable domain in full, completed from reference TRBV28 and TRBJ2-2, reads DVKVTQSSRYLVKRTGEKVFLECVQDMDHENMFWYRQDPGLGLRLIYFSYDVKMKEKGDIPEGYSVSREKKERFSLILESASTNQTSMYLCASSFITRTSGGHGELFFGEGSRLTVL.

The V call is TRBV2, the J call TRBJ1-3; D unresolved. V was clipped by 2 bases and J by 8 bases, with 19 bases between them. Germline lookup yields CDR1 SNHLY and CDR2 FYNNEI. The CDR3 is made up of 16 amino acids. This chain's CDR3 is CASSEIGHSQSDTIYF. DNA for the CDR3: TGTGCCAGCAGTGAAATAGGGCACTCCCAAAGCGACACCATATATTTT. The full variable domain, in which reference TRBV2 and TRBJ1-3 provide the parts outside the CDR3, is EPEVTQTPSHQVTQMGQEVILRCVPISNHLYFYWYRQILGQKVEFLVSFYNNEISEKSEIFDDQFSVERPDGSNFTLKIRSTKLEDSAMYFCASSEIGHSQSDTIYFGEGSWLTVV.

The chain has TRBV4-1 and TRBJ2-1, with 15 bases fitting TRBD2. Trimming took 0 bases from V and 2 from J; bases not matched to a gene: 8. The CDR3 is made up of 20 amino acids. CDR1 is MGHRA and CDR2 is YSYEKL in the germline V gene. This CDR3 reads CASSQDRGTSGRHPYNEQFF. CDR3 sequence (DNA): TGCGCCAGCAGCCAAGATAGGGGGACTAGCGGGAGGCACCCCTACAATGAGCAGTTCTTC.

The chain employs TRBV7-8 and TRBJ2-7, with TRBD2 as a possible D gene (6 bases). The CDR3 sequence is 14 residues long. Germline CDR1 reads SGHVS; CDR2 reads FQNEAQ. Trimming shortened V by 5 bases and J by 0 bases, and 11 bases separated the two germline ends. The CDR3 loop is CASSRAGSSYEQYF. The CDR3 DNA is TGTGCCAGCAGCCGGGCGGGGTCCTCCTACGAGCAGTACTTC.

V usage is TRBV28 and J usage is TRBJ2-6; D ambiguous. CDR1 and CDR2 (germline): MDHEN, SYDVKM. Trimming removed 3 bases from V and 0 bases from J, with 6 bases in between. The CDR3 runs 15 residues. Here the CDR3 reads CASSFKSSGANVLTF. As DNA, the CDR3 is TGTGCCAGCAGTTTCAAATCCTCTGGGGCCAACGTCCTGACTTTC.

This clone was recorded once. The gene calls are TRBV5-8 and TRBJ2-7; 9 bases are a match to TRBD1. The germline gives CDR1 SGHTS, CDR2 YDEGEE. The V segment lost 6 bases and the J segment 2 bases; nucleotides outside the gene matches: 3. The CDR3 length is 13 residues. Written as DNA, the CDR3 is TGTGCCAGCAAGGACAGGGGTCCCTACGAGCAGTACTTC. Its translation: CASKDRGPYEQYF.

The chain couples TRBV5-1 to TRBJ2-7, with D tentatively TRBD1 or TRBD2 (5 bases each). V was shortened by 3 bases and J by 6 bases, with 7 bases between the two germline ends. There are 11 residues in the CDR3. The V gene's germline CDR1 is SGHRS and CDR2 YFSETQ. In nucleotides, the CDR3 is TGCGCCAGCAGCTCAGGGAGCGAGCAGTACTTC. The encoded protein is CASSSGSEQYF.

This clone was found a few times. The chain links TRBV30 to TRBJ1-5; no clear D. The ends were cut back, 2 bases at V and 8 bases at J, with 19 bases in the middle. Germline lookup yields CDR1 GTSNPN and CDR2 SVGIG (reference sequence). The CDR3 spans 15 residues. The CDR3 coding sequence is TGTGCCTGGAGTCCTCCGTTGAGGACTCTGGAGCCCCAGCATTTT. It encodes CAWSPPLRTLEPQHF.